The 27 T cell receptor beta chains below all came from one sample that was sequenced in a study of CD8+ T cells in alopecia areata. Treatment defined: oral pan-JAK inhibitor, 5-10 mg twice daily. Sequencing relied on a cDNA template that was reverse transcribed from extracted RNA. Profiled with immunoSEQ multiplex PCR; TCRdb holds only in-frame clones, not every one. Of some 130,000 clones in the sample, more than 45% were seen once. Sequences were derived from CD4+ T cells sorted from blood, sampled at week 4, from a patient treated with tofacitinib. The receptors derive from a human donor with alopecia areata.

This clone came up a few times. The J gene is TRBJ2-3, the V gene TRBV29-1; tentatively, D is TRBD1 (6 bases). The CDR3 consists of 13 residues. With 6 bases removed from V and 2 bases from J, the gap between germline ends came to 12 bases. The germline V gene has CDR1 SQVTM and CDR2 ANQGSEA. As DNA, the CDR3 is TGCAGCGTCAGGACAGTCCTCACAGATACGCAGTATTTT. Its translation: CSVRTVLTDTQYF.

The chain links TRBV4-1 to TRBJ2-7; D call uncertain. Germline-derived CDR1 and CDR2 are MGHRA and YSYEKL. The CDR3 runs 14 residues. Trimming took 9 bases from V and 1 from J, leaving 16 bases between them. CDR3 nucleotides: TGCGCCAGGGCTCGGCTCCCCCGATCCTACGAGCAGTACTTC. Translated: CARARLPRSYEQYF.

The chain employs TRBV29-1 and TRBJ1-2, with D hard to call. Between the trimmed V and J ends, which lost 3 bases and 4 bases, there was a span of 6 bases. The CDR3 totals 11 residues. Germline lookup yields CDR1 SQVTM and CDR2 ANQGSEA. Here the CDR3 DNA reads TGCAGCGTTGACGAGGTCTATGGCTACACCTTC. Amino acid sequence: CSVDEVYGYTF.

The V gene is TRBV6-5, the J gene TRBJ1-2, with D possibly matching TRBD1 (6 bases). Deletions cut 2 bases from V and 7 bases from J, with 8 bases between. This CDR3 is 12 amino acids long. Germline V gives CDR1 MNHEY, CDR2 SVGAGI. The CDR3 nucleotides are TGTGCCAGCAGTTACGGGGGCGCTGGCTACACCTTC. Encoded protein: CASSYGGAGYTF.

This clone was counted only a few times. CDR3 region: CSVEDQGVEKLFF. The CDR3 DNA sequence: TGCAGCGTTGAAGATCAAGGTGTCGAAAAACTGTTTTTT. The J gene is TRBJ1-4, the V gene TRBV29-1, with D hard to call. The germline V gene has CDR1 SQVTM and CDR2 ANQGSEA. The CDR3 has 13 residues. The V and J ends lost 0 bases and 8 bases respectively, with 10 bases between them.

This clone was recorded once. J is TRBJ2-1 and V is TRBV30; no clear D gene. Germline CDR1 reads GTSNPN; CDR2 reads SVGIG (reference sequence). The CDR3 extends over 11 amino acids. V lost 0 bases and J lost 8, with 5 bases in between. Here the CDR3 reads CAWSVWHEQFF. The CDR3 DNA follows: TGTGCCTGGAGTGTCTGGCATGAGCAGTTCTTC.

The chain couples TRBV9 to TRBJ2-5; D is unclear. V shed 4 bases and J shed 6 bases, with 13 bases lying between them. CDR3 length: 13 amino acids. Per germline, CDR1 SGDLS and CDR2 YYNGEE. CDR3 region: CASSLTPSQTQYF. CDR3 in DNA: TGTGCCAGCAGCCTAACCCCCTCCCAGACCCAGTACTTC.

V and J are TRBV5-4 and TRBJ1-2; D call uncertain. The CDR3 is 12 amino acids. The ends were cut back, 5 bases at V and 4 bases at J, with 9 bases in the middle. The germline V gene encodes CDR1 SGHNT and CDR2 YYREEE (reference sequence). CDR3 sequence (DNA): TGTGCCAGCAGTTCGGACTCCTATGGCTACACCTTC. Protein product: CASSSDSYGYTF.

This chain links TRBV29-1 with TRBJ2-3, with D perhaps TRBD2 (6 bases). The length of the CDR3 is 15 residues. V lost 2 bases, J lost 2 bases, and 14 bases lay in between. Per germline, CDR1 SQVTM and CDR2 ANQGSEA. CDR3 loop: CSVELDSGATDTQYF. The CDR3 DNA sequence: TGCAGCGTTGAACTCGATAGCGGTGCCACAGATACGCAGTATTTT.

This clone was seen more than once but under ten times. The chain employs TRBV2 and TRBJ2-3, with 8 bases identical to TRBD2. With V trimmed by 10 bases and J by 13 bases, 10 bases remained unmatched. Germline CDR1 SNHLY, CDR2 FYNNEI. This CDR3 is 11 amino acids long. CDR3 DNA sequence: TGTGCCACCGAACTAAAGGGACTAGAGTATTTT. Residues: CATELKGLEYF.

The chain joins TRBV6-5 to TRBJ1-1; 11 nucleotides align to TRBD1. The CDR3 contains 13 residues. V shed 6 bases and J 5 bases; nucleotides not matched to a gene: 2. CDR1 is MNHEY, CDR2 SVGAGI, per germline. CDR3 residues: CASSGTGGTEAFF. The CDR3 nucleotides read TGTGCCAGCAGCGGGACAGGGGGAACTGAAGCTTTCTTT.

The chain employs TRBV5-1 and TRBJ1-1; D remains ambiguous. The CDR3 totals 13 residues. Looked up from germline, CDR1 is SGHRS and CDR2 is YFSETQ. The ends were cut back, 0 bases at V and 1 base at J, with 4 bases in the middle. In DNA form, the CDR3 reads TGCGCCAGCAGCTTGGGGAAGAACACTGAAGCTTTCTTT. Translated, it gives CASSLGKNTEAFF.

The rearrangement links TRBV7-9 to TRBJ2-7, with unresolved D. V lost 1 base and J 0 bases, leaving 7 bases between the germline ends. This CDR3 comprises 14 residues. The V gene's germline CDR1 is SEHNR and CDR2 FQNEAQ (reference sequence). The CDR3 region has the DNA TGTGCCAGCAGCTTAGACCGAAACTCCTACGAGCAGTACTTC. As protein: CASSLDRNSYEQYF.

The chain combines TRBV6-5 with TRBJ1-2, with TRBD1 matching 7 bases. Germline values: CDR1 MNHEY, CDR2 SVGAGI. The CDR3 length is 15 residues. Trimming cost V 0 bases and J 5 bases; bases outside gene matches: 6. DNA of the CDR3: TGTGCCAGCAGTTACTCGGGGACAGCGTTTTATGGCTACACCTTC. It encodes CASSYSGTAFYGYTF.

The chain has TRBV29-1 and TRBJ1-1; possibly TRBD1 for D (5 bases). This CDR3 comprises 14 residues. V lost 5 bases to trimming and J lost 8 bases, with 21 bases between them. Germline V CDR1 and CDR2: SQVTM, ANQGSEA. The CDR3 loop is CSVRFSKGAEEAFF. The DNA for the CDR3 is TGCAGCGTTCGATTCTCTAAAGGGGCTGAAGAAGCTTTCTTT.

The chain has TRBV14 and TRBJ2-7, with TRBD2 as a possible D gene (5 bases). This CDR3 has 12 amino acids. Germline assignment: CDR1 SGHDN and CDR2 FVKESK. Trimming removed 2 bases from V and 5 bases from J, with 7 bases in between. The CDR3, as DNA: TGTGCCAGCAGCCAATTGAGGGACGAGCAGTACTTC. Translation: CASSQLRDEQYF.

The chain carries TRBV4-1 and TRBJ2-3, with D unclear. The V end lost 2 bases, the J end lost 0 bases, and 3 bases lay between the germline ends. Germline V lookup: CDR1 MGHRA, CDR2 YSYEKL. This CDR3 is 13 amino acids long. The CDR3 protein is CASSQPSTDTQYF. CDR3 bases: TGCGCCAGCAGCCAACCTAGCACAGATACGCAGTATTTT.

J is TRBJ1-2 and V is TRBV5-4; 7 bases are shared with TRBD1. The CDR3 is 14 amino acids. Trimming at V came to 5 bases and at J to 3 bases, leaving 7 bases not matched to a gene. Looked up from germline, CDR1 is SGHNT and CDR2 is YYREEE (reference sequence). Written as DNA, the CDR3 is TGTGCCAGCAGTCGAATTGACAGGGACTATGGCTACACCTTC. It yields the protein CASSRIDRDYGYTF.

This clone was counted a few times. The CDR3 region has the DNA TGTGCCAGCAGTGAAGTGGTAATGAACACTGAAGCTTTCTTT. Translation gives CASSEVVMNTEAFF. The rearrangement links TRBV6-1 to TRBJ1-1, with D unclear. Germline CDR1 and CDR2: MNHNS and SASEGT. This CDR3 contains 14 residues. V was clipped by 1 base and J by 0 bases, with 6 bases between them.

This clone was counted between two and nine times. The chain employs TRBV14 and TRBJ1-5, with D perhaps TRBD1 (5 bases). V was pared by 0 bases and J by 9 bases, with 18 bases between. Germline CDR1 SGHDN, CDR2 FVKESK. The CDR3 has 16 amino acids. Here the CDR3 reads CASSQEHQAPGWPQHF. In nucleotides, the CDR3 is TGTGCCAGCAGCCAAGAACACCAGGCCCCAGGGTGGCCCCAGCATTTT.

The CDR3 region is CASSYSREKLFF. Here the CDR3 DNA reads TGTGCCAGCAGTTACTCGAGGGAAAAACTGTTTTTT. This chain connects TRBV6-5 to TRBJ1-4; D is unclear. With 0 bases removed from V and 8 bases from J, the gap between germline ends came to 4 bases. This CDR3 region has 12 residues. From germline, CDR1 is MNHEY and CDR2 SVGAGI.

The rearrangement uses TRBV29-1 and TRBJ2-7; D unresolved. Trimming left V 5 bases short and J 0 bases short, with 8 bases between. The germline V gene encodes CDR1 SQVTM and CDR2 ANQGSEA. The CDR3 length is 12 residues. The CDR3, as DNA: TGCAGCGTTTCGGACGACTCCTACGAGCAGTACTTC. Encoded protein: CSVSDDSYEQYF.

This chain uses TRBV7-8 with TRBJ2-7; D not resolved. CDR1 SGHVS and CDR2 FQNEAQ come from the germline V gene. The ends were cut back, 1 base at V and 9 bases at J, with 10 bases in the middle. There are 12 residues in the CDR3. The CDR3 DNA sequence: TGTGCCAGCAGCTTAGGCCTAGTGGGGCAGTACTTC. The encoded protein is CASSLGLVGQYF.

The table lists this clone with a few counts. The chain combines TRBV5-1 with TRBJ1-4; D remains ambiguous. The CDR3 length is 12 residues. Trimming took off 5 bases at V and 2 bases at J, with 4 bases between the two ends. The germline V gene has CDR1 SGHRS and CDR2 YFSETQ. The CDR3 sequence is CASRDTNEKLFF. The CDR3, as DNA: TGCGCCAGCAGGGACACTAATGAAAAACTGTTTTTT.

This clone was found once. The chain uses TRBV29-1 and TRBJ2-5; the D is unclear. Germline CDR1 and CDR2: SQVTM and ANQGSEA. The V and J ends lost 3 bases and 1 base respectively, with 6 bases between them. The length of the CDR3 is 12 residues. The CDR3 loop is CSVEASQETQYF. The CDR3 nucleotides are TGCAGCGTTGAGGCTAGCCAAGAGACCCAGTACTTC.

To note about this clone: Germline and junction disagree at one end, which may indicate a read error. The gene calls are TRBV18 and TRBJ2-5; a weak D match, TRBD1 (5 bases). Germline assignment: CDR1 KGHSH and CDR2 LQKENI. The CDR3 is made up of 13 amino acids. The DNA of the CDR3 is TGTGCCAGCTCAGCGACAGTACAAGAGACCCGGTACTTC. Translating it yields CASSATVQETRYF.

As DNA, the CDR3 is TGCGCCAGCAGCTTGGAAGGGGACACATCCTACGAGCAGTACTTC. Translated, it gives CASSLEGDTSYEQYF. The chain couples TRBV5-1 to TRBJ2-7; a weak D match, TRBD1 (6 bases). The CDR3 length is 15 residues. The germline CDR1 and CDR2 sequences are SGHRS and YFSETQ. Deletions cut 0 bases from V and 1 base from J, with 11 bases between.